Listed below are T cell receptor beta chains from one sample, sequenced in a study of beta chain features in type 1 diabetes. The data were produced by immunoSEQ multiplex PCR, yet TCRdb's version contains in-frame clones alone and is incomplete. This sample has a few hundred thousand clones; around 15% occur once, and the top ten carry roughly 0.08%. Sequenced sample: naive CD4+ T cells from blood. The origin of the receptors is a man aged 30 to 45 with type 1 diabetes. CDR3s include the opening cysteine and the closing phenylalanine or tryptophan. The order of the fields is V gene, J gene, CDR3 protein.

>TRBV7-9|TRBJ1-5
CASSFLGGNQPQHF
>TRBV30|TRBJ2-3
CAWSQIGGLDTQYF
>TRBV28|TRBJ1-2
CASSLGRTGTNYGYTF
>TRBV5-4|TRBJ2-7
CASSSLAGDYEQYF
>TRBV29-1|TRBJ2-1
CSVDRAPGQQFF
>TRBV29-1|TRBJ1-5
CSVQGTVDQPQHF
>TRBV29-1|TRBJ2-3
CSDRTSGRDTQYF
>TRBV7-2|TRBJ2-3
CASSPGTGVADTQYF
>TRBV28|TRBJ2-6
CASSFDPSNVLTF
>TRBV28|TRBJ2-1
CASSSWTSGSYNEQFF
>TRBV5-1|TRBJ2-2
CASSFDRPGTGELFF
>TRBV18|TRBJ2-7
CASSPGASGIYEQYF
>TRBV18|TRBJ2-4
CASSLTRQNIQYF
>TRBV7-9|TRBJ1-2
CASSFKDRRLYGYTF
>TRBV7-2|TRBJ2-3
CASSLGVDTQYF